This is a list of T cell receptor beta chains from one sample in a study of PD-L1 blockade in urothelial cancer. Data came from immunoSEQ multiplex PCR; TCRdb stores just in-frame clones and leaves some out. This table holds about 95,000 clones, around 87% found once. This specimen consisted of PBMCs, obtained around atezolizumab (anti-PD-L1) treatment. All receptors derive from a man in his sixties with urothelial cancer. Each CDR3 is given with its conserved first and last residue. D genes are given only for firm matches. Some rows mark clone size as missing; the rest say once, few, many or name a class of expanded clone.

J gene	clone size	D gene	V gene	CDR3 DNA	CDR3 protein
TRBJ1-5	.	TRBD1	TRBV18	TGTGCCAGCTCACCAGAGACAGGGGGCCACCAGCCCCAGCATTTT	CASSPETGGHQPQHF
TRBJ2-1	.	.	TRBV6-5	TGTGCCAGCAGTTACCGTCTAGCATCCGATGAGCAGTTCTTC	CASSYRLASDEQFF
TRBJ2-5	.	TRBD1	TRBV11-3	TGTGCCAGCAGCCTCGGGACAGCCTCCTTGGAGACCCAGTACTTC	CASSLGTASLETQYF
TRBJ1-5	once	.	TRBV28	TGTGCCAGCAGTTTACCAGGCTTAGATAGCAATCAGCCCCAGCATTTT	CASSLPGLDSNQPQHF
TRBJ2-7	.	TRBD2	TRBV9	TGTGCCAGCCCCGAACTAGCGGGAGCCTACGAGCAGTACTTC	CASPELAGAYEQYF
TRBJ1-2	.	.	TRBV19	TGTGCCAGTAGTAATCCAGGGCGCTATGGCTACACCTTC	CASSNPGRYGYTF
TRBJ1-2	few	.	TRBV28	TGTGCCAGCAGCGACTATCAAGAGGGCATCTATGGCTACACCTTC	CASSDYQEGIYGYTF
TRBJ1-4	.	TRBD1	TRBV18	TGTGCCAGCTCCCGCCCGGGACAGGGGGCCGAAAAACTGTTTTTT	CASSRPGQGAEKLFF
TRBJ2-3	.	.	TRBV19	TGTGCCAGTAGTCGTAGCGGCACTAGCACAGATACGCAGTATTTT	CASSRSGTSTDTQYF
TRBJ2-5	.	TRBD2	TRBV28	TGTGCCAGCCGTAGCGGGAACCAAGAGACCCAGTACTTC	CASRSGNQETQYF
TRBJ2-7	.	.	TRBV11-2	TGTGCCAGCAGCTTTGGAGACAGCCGATACGAGCAGTACTTC	CASSFGDSRYEQYF
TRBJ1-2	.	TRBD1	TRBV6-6	TGTGCCAGCGAGACAGGGAATGGCTACACCTTC	CASETGNGYTF
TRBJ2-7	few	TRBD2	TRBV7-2	TGTGCCAGCAGCTCCCTCAGCGGGGTGAACTCCTACGAGCAGTACTTC	CASSSLSGVNSYEQYF
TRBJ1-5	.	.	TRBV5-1	TGCGCCAGCAGCTTGACAAGCAATCAGCCCCAGCATTTT	CASSLTSNQPQHF
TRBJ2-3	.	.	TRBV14	TGTGCCAGCAGCCAAGCCAGGGACTTAATTTACACAGATACGCAGTATTTT	CASSQARDLIYTDTQYF
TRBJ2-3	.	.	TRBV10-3	TGTGCCATCAGTGAAGGGGTCAGGGTTGCGGGCACAGATACGCAGTATTTT	CAISEGVRVAGTDTQYF
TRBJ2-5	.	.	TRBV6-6	TGTGCCAGCAGTCCCGTGGGTGGGAGAGAGACCCAGTACTTC	CASSPVGGRETQYF
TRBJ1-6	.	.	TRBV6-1	TGTGCTGCTACGGGGCAGGCGGGGGTTGTGATACCCCTCCACTTT	CAATGQAGVVIPLHF
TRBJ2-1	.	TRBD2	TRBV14	TGTGCCAGCAGCCAAGTGACTAGCAGTGAGCAGTTCTTC	CASSQVTSSEQFF
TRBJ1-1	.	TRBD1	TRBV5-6	TGTGCCAGCAGCCCTCCGGTCTGGGACAGGGTGAGCACTGAAGCTTTCTTT	CASSPPVWDRVSTEAFF
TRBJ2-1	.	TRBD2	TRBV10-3	TGTGCCATCAGTGACCCGATTGGCGGGAGGGCCGATGAGCAGTTCTTC	CAISDPIGGRADEQFF
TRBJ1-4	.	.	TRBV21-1	TGTGCCAGCAGAACTCCGCGGGGAGGAAAACTGTTTTTT	CASRTPRGGKLFF
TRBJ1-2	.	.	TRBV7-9	TGTGCCATCAGCGGGCAGAACAACTATGGCTACACCTTC	CAISGQNNYGYTF
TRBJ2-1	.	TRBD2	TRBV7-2	TGTGCCAGCAGCTTAGAGTTTAGCGGGGGGCATGAGCAGTTCTTC	CASSLEFSGGHEQFF
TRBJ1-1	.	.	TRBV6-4	TGTGCCAGCAGTGACCCGCGGGGTTCGGCTTTCTTT	CASSDPRGSAFF
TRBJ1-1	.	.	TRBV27	TGTGCCAGCAACCAACGGGGAGGAGGTGAAGCTTTCTTT	CASNQRGGGEAFF
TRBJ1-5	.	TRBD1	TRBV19	TGTGCCAGTAGTATACAGGGGGTTAGCAATCAGCCCCAGCATTTT	CASSIQGVSNQPQHF
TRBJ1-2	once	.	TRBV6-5	TGTGCCAGCAGTTACTCGGCGAGGGACTATGGCTACACCTTC	CASSYSARDYGYTF
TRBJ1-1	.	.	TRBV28	TGTGCCAGCAGTTTGAGGGGAGGCACTGAAGCTTTCTTT	CASSLRGGTEAFF
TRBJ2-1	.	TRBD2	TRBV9	TGTGCCAGCAGCGGGACTAGCGGCTACAATGAGCAGTTCTTC	CASSGTSGYNEQFF
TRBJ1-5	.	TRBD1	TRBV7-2	TGTGCCAGCAGCTCCGACAGGGGGCAGCCCCAGCATTTT	CASSSDRGQPQHF
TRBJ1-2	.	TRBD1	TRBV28	TGTGCCAGCAGTTTATACAGGGGGAACTATGGCTACACCTTC	CASSLYRGNYGYTF
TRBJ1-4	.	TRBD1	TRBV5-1	TGCGCCAGCATGGGACAGGGGGAAAAACTGTTTTTT	CASMGQGEKLFF
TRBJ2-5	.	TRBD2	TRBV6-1	TGTGCCAGCAGCCGGACTAGCGGTTTCCAAGAGACCCAGTACTTC	CASSRTSGFQETQYF
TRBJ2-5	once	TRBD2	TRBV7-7	TGTGCTAGCAGCCAGGGGACTAGCGGGAGTCAGGAGACCCAGTACTTC	CASSQGTSGSQETQYF
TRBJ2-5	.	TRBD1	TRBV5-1	TGCGCCAGCAGCTCTACCGGGACAGGGCAAGAGACCCAGTACTTC	CASSSTGTGQETQYF
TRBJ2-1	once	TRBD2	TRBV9	TGTGCCAGCAGCGTCCAAGGCGGGGGGGGGAATGAGCAGTTCTTC	CASSVQGGGGNEQFF
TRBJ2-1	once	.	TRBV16	TGTGCCAGCAGCCCTCCTGTGAGAGAGGTCAATGAGCAGTTCTTC	CASSPPVREVNEQFF
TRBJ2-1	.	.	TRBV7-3	TGTGCCAGCAGCTTAACGCACGGGGGCTCCTACAATGAGCAGTTCTTC	CASSLTHGGSYNEQFF
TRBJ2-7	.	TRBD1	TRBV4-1	TGCGCCAGCAGCCAAACGGCACAGGGGTACTACGAGCAGTACTTC	CASSQTAQGYYEQYF